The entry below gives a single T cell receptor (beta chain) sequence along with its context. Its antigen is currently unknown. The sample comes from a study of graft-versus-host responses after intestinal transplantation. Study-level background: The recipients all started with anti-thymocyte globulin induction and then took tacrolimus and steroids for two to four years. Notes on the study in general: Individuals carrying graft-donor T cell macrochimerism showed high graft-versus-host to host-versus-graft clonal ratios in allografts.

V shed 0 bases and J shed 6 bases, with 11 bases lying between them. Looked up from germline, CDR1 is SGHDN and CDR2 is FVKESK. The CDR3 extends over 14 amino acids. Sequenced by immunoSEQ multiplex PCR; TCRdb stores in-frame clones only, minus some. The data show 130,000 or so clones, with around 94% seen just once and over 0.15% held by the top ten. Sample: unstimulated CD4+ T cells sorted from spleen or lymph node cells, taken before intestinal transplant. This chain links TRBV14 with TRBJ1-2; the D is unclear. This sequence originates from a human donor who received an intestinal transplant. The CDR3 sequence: CASSQDPEADGYTF. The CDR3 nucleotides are TGTGCCAGCAGCCAAGATCCCGAAGCGGATGGCTACACCTTC.